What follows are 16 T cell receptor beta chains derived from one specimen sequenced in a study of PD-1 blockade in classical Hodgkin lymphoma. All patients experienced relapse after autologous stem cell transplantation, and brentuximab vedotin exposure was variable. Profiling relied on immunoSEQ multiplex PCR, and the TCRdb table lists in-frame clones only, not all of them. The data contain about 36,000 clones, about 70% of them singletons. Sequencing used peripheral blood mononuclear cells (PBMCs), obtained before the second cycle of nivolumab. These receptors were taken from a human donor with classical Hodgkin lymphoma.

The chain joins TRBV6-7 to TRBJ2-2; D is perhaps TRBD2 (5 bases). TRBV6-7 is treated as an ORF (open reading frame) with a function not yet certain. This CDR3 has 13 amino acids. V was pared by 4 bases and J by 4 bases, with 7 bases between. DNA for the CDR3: TGTGCCAGCAGTTCGGACTTCACCGGGGAGCTGTTTTTT. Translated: CASSSDFTGELFF.

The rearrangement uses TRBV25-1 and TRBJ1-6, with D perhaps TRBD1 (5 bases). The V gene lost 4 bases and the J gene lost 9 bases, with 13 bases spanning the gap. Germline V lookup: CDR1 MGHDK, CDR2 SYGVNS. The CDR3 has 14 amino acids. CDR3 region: CASSVREGSSPLHF. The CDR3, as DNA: TGTGCCAGCAGTGTCAGGGAAGGAAGTTCACCCCTCCACTTT.

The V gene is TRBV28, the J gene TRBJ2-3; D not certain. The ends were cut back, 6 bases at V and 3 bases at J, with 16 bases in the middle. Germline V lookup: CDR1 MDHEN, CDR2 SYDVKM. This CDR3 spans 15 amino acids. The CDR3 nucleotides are TGTGCCAGCAGCCGGGTGGACCTTGAGACAGATACGCAGTATTTT. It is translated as CASSRVDLETDTQYF.

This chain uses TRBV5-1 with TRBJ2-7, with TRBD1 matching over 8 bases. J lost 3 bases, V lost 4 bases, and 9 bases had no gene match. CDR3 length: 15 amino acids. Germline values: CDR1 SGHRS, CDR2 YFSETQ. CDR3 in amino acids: CASSARTGTGYEQYF. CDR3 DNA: TGCGCCAGCAGCGCAAGGACAGGGACAGGCTACGAGCAGTACTTC.

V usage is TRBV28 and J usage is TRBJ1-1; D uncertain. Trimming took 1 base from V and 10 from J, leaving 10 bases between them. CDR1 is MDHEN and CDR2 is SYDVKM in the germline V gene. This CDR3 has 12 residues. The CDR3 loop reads CASSLYGVVAFF. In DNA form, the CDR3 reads TGTGCCAGCAGTTTATACGGGGTCGTAGCTTTCTTT.

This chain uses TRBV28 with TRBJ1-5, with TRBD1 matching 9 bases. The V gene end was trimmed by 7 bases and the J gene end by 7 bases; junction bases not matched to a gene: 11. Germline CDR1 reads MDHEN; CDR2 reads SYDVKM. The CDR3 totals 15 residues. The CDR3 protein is CASIPRDRVVQPQHF. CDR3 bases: TGTGCCAGCATCCCCCGGGACAGGGTCGTGCAGCCCCAGCATTTT.

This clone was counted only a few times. CDR3 nucleotide sequence: TGTGCCAGCAGCTTAAAGGGATCAAGCTACGAGCAGTACTTC. It is translated as CASSLKGSSYEQYF. This chain joins TRBV7-9 and TRBJ2-7, with no clear D. The V end was cut by 2 bases, the J end by 3 bases, with 11 bases between. Germline V gives CDR1 SEHNR, CDR2 FQNEAQ (reference sequence). This CDR3 contains 14 residues.

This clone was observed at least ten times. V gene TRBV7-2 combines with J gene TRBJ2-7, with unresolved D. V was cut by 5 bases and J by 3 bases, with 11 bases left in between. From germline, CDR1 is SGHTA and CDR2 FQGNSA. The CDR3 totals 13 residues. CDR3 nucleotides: TGTGCCAGCAGCCAACAGCTACTCTACGAGCAGTACTTC. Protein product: CASSQQLLYEQYF.

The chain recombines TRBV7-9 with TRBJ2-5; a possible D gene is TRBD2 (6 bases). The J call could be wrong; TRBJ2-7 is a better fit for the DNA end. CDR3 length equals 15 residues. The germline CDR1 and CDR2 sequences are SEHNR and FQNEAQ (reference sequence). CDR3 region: CASSFTGAGGYEQYF. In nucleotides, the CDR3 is TGTGCCAGCAGTTTTACAGGAGCGGGCGGATACGAGCAGTACTTC.

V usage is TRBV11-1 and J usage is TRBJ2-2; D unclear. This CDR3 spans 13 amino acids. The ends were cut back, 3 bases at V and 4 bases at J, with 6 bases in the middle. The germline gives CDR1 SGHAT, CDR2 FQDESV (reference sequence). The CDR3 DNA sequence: TGTGCCAGCAGCTTGGTACTCACCGGGGAGCTGTTTTTT. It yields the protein CASSLVLTGELFF.

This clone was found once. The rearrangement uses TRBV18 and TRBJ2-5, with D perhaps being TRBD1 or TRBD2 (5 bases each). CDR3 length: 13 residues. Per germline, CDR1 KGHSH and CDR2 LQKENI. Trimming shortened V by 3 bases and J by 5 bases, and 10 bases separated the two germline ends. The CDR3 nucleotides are TGTGCCAGCTCACCGGGGGTTCAGGAGACCCAGTACTTC. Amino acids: CASSPGVQETQYF.

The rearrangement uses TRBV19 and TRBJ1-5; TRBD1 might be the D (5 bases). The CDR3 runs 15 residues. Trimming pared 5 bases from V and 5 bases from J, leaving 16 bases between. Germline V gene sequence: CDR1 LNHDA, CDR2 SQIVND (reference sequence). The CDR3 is CASSLISGKDQPQHF. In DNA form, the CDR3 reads TGTGCCAGTAGTCTAATATCAGGGAAAGATCAGCCCCAGCATTTT.

CDR3 protein: CASSPGAGGGQPQHF. CDR3 nucleotide sequence: TGCGCCAGCAGCCCCGGGGCAGGGGGCGGTCAGCCCCAGCATTTT. The rearrangement joins TRBV5-1 to TRBJ1-5; TRBD1 matches 8 bases. Per the germline V gene, CDR1 is SGHRS and CDR2 is YFSETQ. V lost 4 bases, J lost 6 bases, and 9 bases stayed unmatched. The CDR3 runs to 15 residues.

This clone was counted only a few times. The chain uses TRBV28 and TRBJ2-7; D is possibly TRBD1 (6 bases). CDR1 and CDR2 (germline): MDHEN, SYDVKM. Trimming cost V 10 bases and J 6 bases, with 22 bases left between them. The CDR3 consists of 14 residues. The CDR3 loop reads CATALSSNRAEQYF. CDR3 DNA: TGTGCCACCGCCTTGTCCTCTAACAGGGCCGAGCAGTACTTC. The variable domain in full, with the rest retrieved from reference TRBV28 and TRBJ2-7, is DVKVTQSSRYLVKRTGEKVFLECVQDMDHENMFWYRQDPGLGLRLIYFSYDVKMKEKGDIPEGYSVSREKKERFSLILESASTNQTSMYLCATALSSNRAEQYFGPGTRLTVT.

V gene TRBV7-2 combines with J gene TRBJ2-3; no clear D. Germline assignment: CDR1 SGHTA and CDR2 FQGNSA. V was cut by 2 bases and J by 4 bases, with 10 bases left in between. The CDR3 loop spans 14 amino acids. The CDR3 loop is CASSLIPGPDTQYF. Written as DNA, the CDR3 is TGTGCCAGCAGCTTAATCCCAGGTCCAGATACGCAGTATTTT.

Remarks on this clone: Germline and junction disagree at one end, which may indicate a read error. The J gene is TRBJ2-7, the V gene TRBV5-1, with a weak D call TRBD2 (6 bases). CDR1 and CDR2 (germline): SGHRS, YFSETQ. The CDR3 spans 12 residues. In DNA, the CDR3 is TGTGCCAGCAGTTGGGGGACTTACGAGCAGTACTTC. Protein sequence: CASSWGTYEQYF. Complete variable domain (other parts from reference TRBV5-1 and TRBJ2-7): KAGVTQTPRYLIKTRGQQVTLSCSPISGHRSVSWYQQTPGQGLQFLFEYFSETQRNKGNFPGRFSGRQFSNSRSEMNVSTLELGDSALYLCASSWGTYEQYFGPGTRLTVT.